This entry lists 2 T cell receptor beta chains sequenced from one sample in a study of blood T cell repertoires in COVID-19. Libraries were prepared by immunoSEQ multiplex PCR; TCRdb keeps only in-frame clonotypes and omits some of them. The sample carries roughly 250,000 clones, roughly 79% recorded once. Sample: peripheral blood. These receptors all stem from a woman of 80 years or more with acute or convalescent COVID-19.

This rearrangement joins TRBV3-1 (or the pseudogene TRBV3-2) to TRBJ1-6; TRBD1 matches 9 bases. CDR1 and CDR2 from the germline V gene are LGHDT and YNNKEL (reference sequence). J lost 7 bases, V lost 4 bases, and 2 bases had no gene match. The length of the CDR3 is 14 residues. The DNA for the CDR3 is TGTGCCAGCAGCCCCGGGACAGGGAATTCACCCCTCCACTTT. As protein: CASSPGTGNSPLHF.

The chain uses TRBV28 and TRBJ2-7; the D gene is possibly TRBD1 (7 bases). Per the germline V gene, CDR1 is MDHEN and CDR2 is SYDVKM. CDR3 length: 17 residues. V lost 1 base and J 4 bases, leaving 20 bases between the germline ends. The CDR3 is CASSLFAEGQPNYEQYF. CDR3 nucleotide sequence: TGTGCCAGCAGTTTATTTGCGGAGGGACAGCCGAATTACGAGCAGTACTTC.